A selection of T cell receptor beta chains follows, all from one sample in a study of T-cell memory formation after mild COVID-19. TCRdb analysed the 5' RACE reads with MiXCR anew, one entry per CDR3 protein. The sample shows about 440,000 distinct CDR3 sequences, approximately 20% of them seen only once. Source material: PBMCs or a T cell subset sorted from them (not recorded which). Every receptor here comes from an adult woman who had mild COVID-19 (a few samples of this study predate the infection). Cell type and time point are not known. CDR3s include the opening cysteine and the closing phenylalanine or tryptophan. The order of the fields is J gene, V gene, CDR3 protein.

>TRBJ2-1|TRBV30
CAWSVQVVGRQFF
>TRBJ1-4|TRBV7-2
CASSALQVLNEKLFF
>TRBJ2-1|TRBV28
CASSLRPGHNEQFF
>TRBJ1-1|TRBV5-6
CASSLEGGQGQNTEAFF
>TRBJ2-7|TRBV6-2/TRBV6-3
CASRPGPGGEQYF
>TRBJ2-7|TRBV18
CASSPQSGTNSYEQYF
>TRBJ2-1|TRBV5-5
CASSLGTGRNNEQFF
>TRBJ1-6|TRBV7-9
CASSPSATYSPLHF
>TRBJ2-7|TRBV25-1
CATARTTGMKDEQYF
>TRBJ1-5|TRBV24-1
CATSDEYQPQHF
>TRBJ2-5|TRBV12-3/TRBV12-4
CASSPDRVRVETQYF
>TRBJ2-3|TRBV18
CASSTLGTSGGTDTQYF
>TRBJ2-3|TRBV4-3
CASSQDWRGTDTQYF
>TRBJ1-1|TRBV29-1
CSVEDRGRVTEAFF
>TRBJ2-1|TRBV7-6
CASSLEAEEVNEQFF
>TRBJ1-1|TRBV11-3
CASSLRVLGTEAFF
>TRBJ2-3|TRBV6-1
CASSDLAGGHTDTQYF
>TRBJ2-2|TRBV5-1
CASSLGGEEELFF
>TRBJ2-7|TRBV29-1
CSVGPTGGHEQYF
>TRBJ2-7|TRBV7-6
CASSSGTEQYF
>TRBJ1-1|TRBV20-1
CSASVGVSGNTEAFF
>TRBJ2-6|TRBV12-3/TRBV12-4
CASGRHSGANVLTF
>TRBJ2-7|TRBV4-1
CASSQFDADEQYF
>TRBJ1-1|TRBV7-2
CASSPHQTGGGTEAFF
>TRBJ2-4|TRBV24-1
CATSHGTGVFGENIQYF
>TRBJ1-2|TRBV20-1
CSARASGLTSYGYTF